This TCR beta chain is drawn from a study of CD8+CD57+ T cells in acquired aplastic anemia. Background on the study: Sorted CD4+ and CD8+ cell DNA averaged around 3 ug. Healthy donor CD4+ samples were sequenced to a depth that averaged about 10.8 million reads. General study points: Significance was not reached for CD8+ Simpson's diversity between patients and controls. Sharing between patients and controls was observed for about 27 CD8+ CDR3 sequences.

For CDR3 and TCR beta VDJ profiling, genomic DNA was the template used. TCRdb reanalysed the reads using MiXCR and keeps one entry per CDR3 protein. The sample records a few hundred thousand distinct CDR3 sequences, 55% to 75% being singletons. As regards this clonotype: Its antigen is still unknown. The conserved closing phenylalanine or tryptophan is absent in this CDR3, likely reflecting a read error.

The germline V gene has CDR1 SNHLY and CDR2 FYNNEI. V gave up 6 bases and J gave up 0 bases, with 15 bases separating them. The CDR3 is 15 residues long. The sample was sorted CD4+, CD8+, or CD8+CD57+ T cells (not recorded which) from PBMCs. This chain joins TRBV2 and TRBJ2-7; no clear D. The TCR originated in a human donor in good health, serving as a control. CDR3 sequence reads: CASSVDYTNSYEQYI. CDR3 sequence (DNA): TGTGCCAGCAGCGTAGATTACACAAACTCCTACGAGCAGTACATC.